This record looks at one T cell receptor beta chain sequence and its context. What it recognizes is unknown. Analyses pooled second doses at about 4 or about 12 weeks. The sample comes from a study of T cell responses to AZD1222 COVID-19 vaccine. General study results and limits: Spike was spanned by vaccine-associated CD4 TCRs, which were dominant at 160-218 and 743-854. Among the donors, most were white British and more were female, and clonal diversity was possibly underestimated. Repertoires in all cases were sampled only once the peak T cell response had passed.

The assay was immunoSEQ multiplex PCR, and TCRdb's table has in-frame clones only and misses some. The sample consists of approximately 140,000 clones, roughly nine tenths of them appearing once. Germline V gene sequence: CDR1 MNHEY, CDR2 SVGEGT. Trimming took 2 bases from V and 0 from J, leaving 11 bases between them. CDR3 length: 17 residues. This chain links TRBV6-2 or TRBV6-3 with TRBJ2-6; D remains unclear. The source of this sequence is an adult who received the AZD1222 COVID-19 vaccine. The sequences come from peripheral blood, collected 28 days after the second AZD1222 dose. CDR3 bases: TGTGCCAGCAGTTACCCCCCCGGCAACTCTGGGGCCAACGTCCTGACTTTC. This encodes CASSYPPGNSGANVLTF.